The 24 T cell receptor beta chains below were found in one sample sequenced in a study of T cell changes during pregnancy in multiple sclerosis. Produced via immunoSEQ multiplex PCR; TCRdb's table is partial and in-frame only. The data show about 67,000 clones, around 92% seen once. Here the sequenced sample was peripheral blood, taken in the second trimester of pregnancy. Receptors were obtained from a female donor in good health, enrolled as a control in a pregnancy study.

The chain employs TRBV18 and TRBJ2-1, with D maybe TRBD2 (5 bases). Germline CDR1 reads KGHSH; CDR2 reads LQKENI. The CDR3 consists of 14 residues. V was pared by 5 bases and J by 6 bases, with 14 bases between. The DNA for the CDR3 is TGTGCCAGCTCAGGGTTGGACTTAATCAATGAGCAGTTCTTC. Encoded protein: CASSGLDLINEQFF.

The J gene is TRBJ2-7, the V gene TRBV30, with D possibly being TRBD2 (5 bases). The CDR3 is 11 amino acids. V was cut by 1 base and J by 7 bases, with 8 bases left in between. Germline CDR1 and CDR2: GTSNPN and SVGIG (reference sequence). The CDR3 nucleotides read TGTGCCTGGAGTGAGAGACTAGAGCAGTACTTC. This translates into CAWSERLEQYF.

The chain uses TRBV20-1 and TRBJ1-1; D is possibly TRBD1 (5 bases). Trimming stripped 6 bases from V and 8 bases from J, with 13 bases between. The CDR3 sequence is 11 residues long. Germline V gene lookup returns CDR1 DFQATT and CDR2 SNEGSKA (reference sequence). CDR3 loop: CSAPRGGEAFF. The CDR3 DNA reads TGCAGTGCCCCACGGGGGGGGGAAGCTTTCTTT.

In this sample, this clone turned up once. This chain joins TRBV27 and TRBJ1-1, with 8 positions matching TRBD1. Unmatched junction bases numbered 4, after V lost 8 bases and J lost 5 bases. The CDR3 totals 12 residues. CDR1 and CDR2 (germline): MNHEY, SMNVEV (reference sequence). DNA of the CDR3: TGTGCCAGCTGGAGGACAGGGACTGAAGCTTTCTTT. The encoded protein is CASWRTGTEAFF.

J is TRBJ1-2 and V is TRBV2; D perhaps matches TRBD1 (5 bases). The germline gives CDR1 SNHLY, CDR2 FYNNEI. The V gene lost 7 bases and the J gene lost 5 bases, with 23 bases spanning the gap. CDR3 length: 16 residues. The CDR3 DNA reads TGTGCCAGCACTCAAACGTTGGACGGGGACTCATATGGCTACACCTTC. It codes for CASTQTLDGDSYGYTF.

This rearrangement joins TRBV29-1 to TRBJ1-2; 7 bases agree with TRBD1. Losses at the gene ends were 5 bases for V and 5 bases for J; bases not matched to a gene: 11. The germline CDR1 and CDR2 sequences are SQVTM and ANQGSEA. This CDR3 comprises 14 residues. CDR3 amino acids: CSVSSGTDLYGYTF. CDR3 sequence (DNA): TGCAGCGTTTCTTCCGGGACAGACCTTTATGGCTACACCTTC.

The CDR3 reads CASRLVSSTDTQYF. DNA for the CDR3: TGTGCCAGCCGTTTAGTCTCTAGCACAGATACGCAGTATTTT. J is TRBJ2-3 and V is TRBV6-5; D call uncertain. The length of the CDR3 is 14 residues. V lost 8 bases, J lost 0 bases, and 12 bases lay in between. Germline CDR1 is MNHEY and CDR2 is SVGAGI.

The rearrangement uses TRBV19 and TRBJ2-3; 10 bases are a match to TRBD2. Germline V lookup: CDR1 LNHDA, CDR2 SQIVND (reference sequence). V was pared by 4 bases and J by 0 bases, with 13 bases of the junction left unmatched. The CDR3 has 19 amino acids. CDR3 amino acids: CASSSTPKSSGRSTDTQYF. In DNA, the CDR3 is TGTGCCAGTAGTAGCACGCCCAAATCTAGCGGGAGAAGCACAGATACGCAGTATTTT.

CDR3 loop: CAWITGGNTIYF. CDR3 bases: TGTGCCTGGATAACGGGGGGAAACACCATATATTTT. The chain joins TRBV30 to TRBJ1-3, with unresolved D. The CDR3 consists of 12 residues. In germline, CDR1 is GTSNPN, CDR2 SVGIG (reference sequence). V was shortened by 4 bases and J by 4 bases, with 8 bases between the two germline ends.

V gene TRBV6-5 combines with J gene TRBJ1-5, with D tentatively TRBD1 (5 bases). This CDR3 is 14 amino acids long. Germline V gene data show CDR1 as MNHEY and CDR2 as SVGAGI. The V and J ends lost 6 bases and 2 bases respectively, with 11 bases between them. Here the CDR3 DNA reads TGTGCCAGCAGCCCCAGGGATGGCAATCAGCCCCAGCATTTT. It translates to CASSPRDGNQPQHF.

The V gene is TRBV18, the J gene TRBJ2-1; 10 bases align to TRBD2. CDR3 length: 15 amino acids. Unmatched junction bases numbered 4, after V lost 3 bases and J lost 5 bases. Germline-derived CDR1 and CDR2 are KGHSH and LQKENI. The CDR3 loop reads CASSPGLARNNEQFF. CDR3 DNA: TGTGCCAGCTCACCGGGACTAGCGCGTAACAATGAGCAGTTCTTC. Based on the CDR3 plus reference TRBV18 and TRBJ2-1, the full variable domain is NAGVMQNPRHLVRRRGQEARLRCSPMKGHSHVYWYRQLPEEGLKFMVYLQKENIIDESGMPKERFSAEFPKEGPSILRIQQVVRGDSAAYFCASSPGLARNNEQFFGPGTRLTVL.

The rearrangement joins TRBV7-9 to TRBJ2-7; D not certain. Per germline, CDR1 SEHNR and CDR2 FQNEAQ (reference sequence). Trimming left V 1 base short and J 3 bases short, with 4 bases between. The CDR3 runs to 12 residues. The CDR3 loop reads CASSLVHYEQYF. CDR3 nucleotide sequence: TGTGCCAGCAGCTTAGTTCACTACGAGCAGTACTTC.

The rearrangement links TRBV27 to TRBJ1-1; 9 positions match TRBD1. Germline loops: CDR1 MNHEY, CDR2 SMNVEV (reference sequence). This CDR3 has 15 residues. V lost 5 bases to trimming and J lost 8 bases; unmatched junction nucleotides: 12. CDR3 nucleotide sequence: TGTGCCAGCAGTGCCTTACTAACAGGGGGCGTAGAAGCTTTCTTT. This codes for CASSALLTGGVEAFF.

The chain uses TRBV7-9 and TRBJ2-4; D is possibly TRBD2 (6 bases). The CDR3 is made up of 16 amino acids. Trimming stripped 1 base from V and 0 bases from J, with 10 bases between. Germline values: CDR1 SEHNR, CDR2 FQNEAQ (reference sequence). CDR3 protein: CASSLVPGLAKNIQYF. In DNA, the CDR3 is TGTGCCAGCAGCTTAGTTCCGGGACTAGCCAAAAACATTCAGTACTTC.

The V gene is TRBV11-2, the J gene TRBJ2-6; no clear D. The CDR3 is made up of 15 amino acids. The germline V and J ends were trimmed by 5 bases and 2 bases, with 10 bases remaining between them. Germline CDR1 and CDR2: SGHAT and FQNNGV. CDR3 in DNA: TGTGCCAGCAGCGCCGGCGGAGCTGGGGCCAACGTCCTGACTTTC. This gives the protein CASSAGGAGANVLTF.

The rearrangement uses TRBV7-9 and TRBJ1-1; D might be TRBD1 (5 bases). Germline-derived CDR1 and CDR2 are SEHNR and FQNEAQ (reference sequence). V was cut by 5 bases and J by 4 bases, with 17 bases left in between. The CDR3 consists of 15 residues. This CDR3 reads CASSPRGGDRTEAFF. In DNA, the CDR3 is TGTGCCAGCAGCCCTAGGGGAGGGGACCGCACTGAAGCTTTCTTT. Full variable domain (remainder filled in from reference TRBV7-9 and TRBJ1-1): DTGVSQNPRHKITKRGQNVTFRCDPISEHNRLYWYRQTLGQGPEFLTYFQNEAQLEKSRLLSDRFSAERPKGSFSTLEIQRTEQGDSAMYLCASSPRGGDRTEAFFGQGTRLTVV.

This chain links TRBV6-1 with TRBJ2-7; 8 bases fit TRBD1. Trimming at V came to 7 bases and at J to 4 bases, leaving 9 bases not matched to a gene. Germline V gene sequence: CDR1 MNHNS, CDR2 SASEGT. The CDR3 has 14 amino acids. The CDR3 protein is CASTTGGSIYEQYF. The CDR3, as DNA: TGTGCCAGCACCACAGGGGGGAGTATATACGAGCAGTACTTC.

The chain combines TRBV5-6 with TRBJ2-3, with 8 bases fitting TRBD2. The length of the CDR3 is 15 residues. Germline V gene lookup returns CDR1 SGHDT and CDR2 YYEEEE. V lost 6 bases, J lost 7 bases, and 13 bases stayed unmatched. CDR3 loop: CASTKRESPTHTQYF. As DNA, the CDR3 is TGTGCCAGCACCAAGCGGGAGTCACCTACTCATACGCAGTATTTT.

The V and J genes are TRBV6-5 and TRBJ1-2; TRBD1 might be the D (6 bases). The CDR3 spans 15 residues. From germline, CDR1 is MNHEY and CDR2 SVGAGI. Trimming stripped 6 bases from V and 5 bases from J, with 19 bases between. CDR3 sequence (DNA): TGTGCCAGCAGATCCCTACAGGGAGAGTCTTATGGCTACACCTTC. Residues: CASRSLQGESYGYTF.

CDR3 sequence reads: CASSKDSFTNNEQFF. CDR3 in DNA: TGTGCCAGCAGTAAGGACTCCTTTACGAACAATGAGCAGTTCTTC. The chain uses TRBV27 and TRBJ2-1, with D perhaps matching TRBD2 (5 bases). The CDR3 contains 15 residues. V lost 5 bases, J lost 5 bases, and 16 bases lay in between. Germline V gene sequence: CDR1 MNHEY, CDR2 SMNVEV (reference sequence).

This chain connects TRBV7-3 to TRBJ2-1; 7 bases match TRBD2. The CDR3 has 14 amino acids. Germline V gene sequence: CDR1 SGHTA, CDR2 FQGTGA. V shed 1 base, J shed 6 bases, and the junction held 3 bases outside the gene matches. CDR3 amino acids: CASSLSRTSNEQFF. CDR3 sequence (DNA): TGTGCCAGCAGCTTAAGCCGGACTAGCAATGAGCAGTTCTTC.

The chain employs TRBV7-9 and TRBJ2-7, with TRBD1 matching over 7 bases. In germline, CDR1 is SEHNR, CDR2 FQNEAQ (reference sequence). Unmatched junction bases numbered 7, after V lost 3 bases and J lost 5 bases. The CDR3 totals 14 residues. The CDR3 region has the DNA TGTGCCAGCAGCTTCCAGGGGGTTGGGGACGAGCAGTACTTC. Its protein product is CASSFQGVGDEQYF.

V and J are TRBV11-2 and TRBJ2-7, with no clear D. The germline CDR1 and CDR2 sequences are SGHAT and FQNNGV. This CDR3 has 15 residues. Trimming removed 0 bases from V and 1 base from J, with 10 bases in between. Here the CDR3 reads CASSLDAGLSYEQYF. CDR3 coding DNA: TGTGCCAGCAGCTTAGACGCAGGATTATCCTACGAGCAGTACTTC.

Only one count was recorded for this clone. The chain combines TRBV1 with TRBJ2-2; the table names TRBD2, a call not compared with the DNA. TRBV1 is given as a pseudogene. CDR3 size: 13 residues. CDR3: CTSGNTSTGELFF. The CDR3 DNA is TGCACCAGCGGAAATACTAGCACCGGGGAGCTGTTTTTT.